The T cell receptor beta chain described here comes from a study of shared clonotypes between healthy human individuals. V gave up 5 bases and J gave up 1 base; unmatched junction bases: 10. The CDR3 totals 16 residues. Germline V gene data show CDR1 as SGHRS and CDR2 as YFSETQ. Libraries were prepared by immunoSEQ multiplex PCR; TCRdb keeps only in-frame clonotypes and omits some of them. The repertoire has some 1 million clones, about 74% of them found once; the top ten carry approximately 1.5%. Study-wide results and caveats: Naive subsets typically showed greater estimated richness than memory subsets. It was observed that 5% to 6.5% of naive CD4 clonotypes were shared across several donors.

About this clone: Its matching antigen is unknown.

Sequencing used memory CD4+ T cells sorted from blood. The subset was: CD45RA-negative fraction. The TCR originated in a man aged 18 to 30 in good health. This rearrangement joins TRBV5-1 to TRBJ2-5; 8 bases are a match to TRBD1. CDR3 bases: TGCGCCAGCAGTCAGCCCATAACAGGGGGCCAAGAGACCCAGTACTTC. As protein: CASSQPITGGQETQYF.